These 4 T cell receptor beta chains share one sample of origin, sequenced in a study of control samples from healthy donors and cancer patients. Some clones are missing from TCRdb's copy, which holds only in-frame ones; the method was immunoSEQ multiplex PCR. The sample carries some 67,000 clones, about 90% recorded once. What was sequenced was PBMCs. These receptors were taken from a man in his sixties with lung cancer.

V is TRBV5-5 and J is TRBJ2-1, with D possibly being TRBD1 or TRBD2 (6 bases each). The germline V and J ends were trimmed by 0 bases and 0 bases, with 10 bases remaining between them. The germline V gene has CDR1 SGHKS and CDR2 YYEKEE (reference sequence). The CDR3 is 16 residues long. The CDR3 region is CASSLEGGSSYNEQFF. DNA of the CDR3: TGTGCCAGCAGCTTGGAGGGGGGCAGCTCCTACAATGAGCAGTTCTTC.

The chain is built from TRBV6-4 and TRBJ1-1; TRBD1 might be the D (5 bases). With 4 bases removed from V and 4 bases from J, the gap between germline ends came to 10 bases. Germline V gene sequence: CDR1 MRHNA, CDR2 SNTAGT. This CDR3 is 13 amino acids long. The CDR3 is CASSASGGTEAFF. In nucleotides, the CDR3 is TGTGCCAGCAGTGCCTCGGGGGGCACTGAAGCTTTCTTT.

The chain couples TRBV18 to TRBJ1-4; D remains ambiguous. The V gene's germline CDR1 is KGHSH and CDR2 LQKENI. This CDR3 has 15 residues. Trimming took off 6 bases at V and 4 bases at J, with 15 bases between the two ends. The CDR3 region has the DNA TGTGCCAGCTCGCTTGGACGGACGTTTAATGAAAAACTGTTTTTT. It codes for CASSLGRTFNEKLFF.

The V and J genes are TRBV6-6 and TRBJ2-7; D uncertain. CDR1 is MNHNY, CDR2 SVGAGI, per germline (reference sequence). The CDR3 is made up of 12 amino acids. Trimming pared 4 bases from V and 7 bases from J, leaving 11 bases between. This chain's CDR3 is CASSSQLREQYV. The DNA for the CDR3 is TGTGCCAGCAGTTCGCAGTTGCGGGAGCAGTACGTC.